The clone carrying this T cell receptor (beta chain) was counted a few times. This entry belongs to a study of blood T cell repertoires in COVID-19. Study-level information: Samples of COVID-19 (acute and convalescent) were obtained from the United States, Italy and Spain. PBMCs, B-cell-depleted T cells, or T cells provided the cDNA or gDNA that made up the material.

CDR3 length: 13 amino acids. Germline CDR1 reads MRHNA; CDR2 reads SNTAGT. Deletions cut 6 bases from V and 5 bases from J, with 13 bases between. Per the original data handling: Estimates of nucleated cell counts were drawn from the amplification of reference gene primers. Repertoires were generated with immunoSEQ multiplex PCR, while TCRdb's copy carries only in-frame clones and drops some. From that table come the V and J calls and clone size; the DNA was used to work out D and trimming. The data contain under 200,000 clones, roughly nine tenths of them singletons. This clonotype was obtained from a woman aged 65 to 85 with acute or convalescent COVID-19. The chain carries TRBV6-4 and TRBJ1-1, with D possibly being TRBD1 (5 bases). The sequenced sample consisted of peripheral blood. DNA for the CDR3: TGTGCCAGCAGCTTGGACATACAGACTGAAGCTTTCTTT. This sequence encodes CASSLDIQTEAFF.